This is a list of T cell receptor beta chains from one sample in a study of cytomegalovirus exposure and HLA in healthy donors. Assay: immunoSEQ multiplex PCR; the TCRdb copy retains only in-frame clones and omits some. The repertoire includes over 70,000 clones, around 80% of them detected once, and 2% to 3% sits in the top ten. Source material: PBMCs. These receptor sequences come from a male donor in good health and CMV-seropositive. Both conserved end residues are part of each CDR3. A D gene is named only where the DNA matches it firmly. Some rows have no size entry. The others give once, few or many, or a class for an expanded clone.

D gene	clone size	J gene	V gene	CDR3 DNA	CDR3 protein
TRBD2	.	TRBJ2-7	TRBV5-4	TGTGCTTCCGCCTTAGGCGCTAGCGGTGAGGGTGAGCAGTACTTC	CASALGASGEGEQYF
TRBD2	.	TRBJ2-3	TRBV18	TGTGCCAGCTCACCAGCGACTAGCGGCAGCACAGATACGCAGTATTTT	CASSPATSGSTDTQYF
.	once	TRBJ2-7	TRBV28	TGTGCCAGCGAGGGGGGGACCTACGAGCAGTACTTC	CASEGGTYEQYF
.	once	TRBJ1-1	TRBV21-1	TGTGCCAGCAGCCCCCGGCGACAGAACACTGAAGCTTTCTTT	CASSPRRQNTEAFF
.	few	TRBJ1-1	TRBV19	TGTGCCAGTAGTATACCCAGGCTGAACACTGAAGCTTTCTTT	CASSIPRLNTEAFF
.	.	TRBJ1-2	TRBV28	TGTGCCAGCAGCCTATCAGGTGAAGGCTACACCTTC	CASSLSGEGYTF
.	few	TRBJ1-2	TRBV7-9	TGTGCCAGCAGCTTGACGTTCCGGGATGGCTACACCTTC	CASSLTFRDGYTF
.	.	TRBJ2-7	TRBV7-2	TGTGCCAGCAGCTTAGTTAGGGCGGGCGAGCAGTACTTC	CASSLVRAGEQYF
.	.	TRBJ1-1	TRBV29-1	TGCAGCGTGCGAGGGGGTTACCCTAAGAACACTGAAGCTTTCTTT	CSVRGGYPKNTEAFF
TRBD2	.	TRBJ2-1	TRBV4-2	TGTGCCAGCAGCCAAGGTCTAGCGGGAGGGCTGACCTACAATGAGCAGTTCTTC	CASSQGLAGGLTYNEQFF
.	.	TRBJ1-2	TRBV7-6	TGTGCCAGCACAGACTATGGCTACACCTTC	CASTDYGYTF
.	.	TRBJ2-5	TRBV28	TGTGCCAGCAGTTTCCAGCGGGCCCAAGAGACCCAGTACTTC	CASSFQRAQETQYF
.	.	TRBJ2-5	TRBV2	TGTGCCAGCAGGCGAACGGGAGAGACCCAGTACTTC	CASRRTGETQYF
TRBD1	many	TRBJ2-1	TRBV6-6	TGTGCCAGCACCTCCGGGACAGAGGTGGGAGAGCAGTTCTTC	CASTSGTEVGEQFF
.	.	TRBJ2-7	TRBV21-1	TGTGCTCAGCACCCCCCCTTGGGGGCCACGTCTCACGAGCAGTACTTC	CAQHPPLGATSHEQYF
TRBD1	.	TRBJ1-2	TRBV7-9	TGTGCCAGCAGCCCAGGGGGGTTGATATACTATGGCTACACCTTC	CASSPGGLIYYGYTF
.	.	TRBJ2-7	TRBV7-9	TGTGCCAGCAGCTTAGAAGGACTACGCGAGCAGTACTTC	CASSLEGLREQYF
.	.	TRBJ1-3	TRBV18	TGTGCCAGCTCACCGGTGGGAGACTGGAGCACCATATATTTT	CASSPVGDWSTIYF
.	.	TRBJ1-5	TRBV27	TGTGCCAGCAGTACGCGGGACCTCAGAGGCAATCAGCCCCAGCATTTT	CASSTRDLRGNQPQHF
.	.	TRBJ1-3	TRBV19	TGTGCCAGTCAGGAGGTCGTGTCTGGAAACACCATATATTTT	CASQEVVSGNTIYF
.	.	TRBJ2-7	TRBV6-4	TGTGCCAGCAGATTACTTTGGGCCAGGGGATCCTACGAGCAGTACTTC	CASRLLWARGSYEQYF
.	.	TRBJ1-1	TRBV6-1	TGTGCCAGCAGACAGCCCAAGAACACTGAAGCTTTCTTT	CASRQPKNTEAFF
.	.	TRBJ1-1	TRBV20-1	TGCAGTGCTTCAGGGGTTACTGAAGCTTTCTTT	CSASGVTEAFF
.	few	TRBJ2-1	TRBV6-1	TGTGCCAGCAGTGACCCAGGGATTGTGGAGCAGTTCTTC	CASSDPGIVEQFF
.	.	TRBJ2-7	TRBV25-1	TGTGCCAGCAAAGGGGACGAGCAGTACTTC	CASKGDEQYF
TRBD1	.	TRBJ2-6	TRBV4-2	TGTGCCAGCAGCCTGGGGATCGGACAGGGCTCTGGGGCCAACGTCCTGACTTTC	CASSLGIGQGSGANVLTF
TRBD1	.	TRBJ2-1	TRBV14	TGTGCCAGCAGCCAACGGACAGGGAGCTCCTACAATGAGCAGTTCTTC	CASSQRTGSSYNEQFF
.	.	TRBJ2-7	TRBV7-2	TGTGCCAGCAGCTTAGTCCCGGGGGGCGGGTACGAGCAGTACTTC	CASSLVPGGGYEQYF
.	.	TRBJ1-4	TRBV10-3	TGTGCCCCGAAGCTTACAACTAATGAAAAACTGTTTTTT	CAPKLTTNEKLFF
TRBD1	.	TRBJ2-1	TRBV9	TGTGCCAGCAGCGGAGGGGACAGTTACAATGAGCAGTTCTTC	CASSGGDSYNEQFF
TRBD2	once	TRBJ2-7	TRBV30	TGTGCCTGGTCTAGCGGGAGGAGCTACGAGCAGTACTTC	CAWSSGRSYEQYF
TRBD2	.	TRBJ2-1	TRBV9	TGTGCCAGCAGCGCTAGCGGGTTCTCCTACAATGAGCAGTTCTTC	CASSASGFSYNEQFF
TRBD1	.	TRBJ2-5	TRBV28	TGTGCCAGCAGACTACAGGGGTATGTCCAAGAGACCCAGTACTTC	CASRLQGYVQETQYF
TRBD1	once	TRBJ1-2	TRBV27	TGTGCCAGCAGGGACAGGGGGGATGGCTACACCTTC	CASRDRGDGYTF
TRBD1	.	TRBJ2-1	TRBV4-1	TGCGCCAGCAGCCAACCCCGGGACAGATCCTACAATGAGCAGTTCTTC	CASSQPRDRSYNEQFF
.	.	TRBJ1-2	TRBV27	TGTGCCAGCAGTTTATATTGGGGGGGGGTAGGGGAGAAAGGCTACACCTTC	CASSLYWGGVGEKGYTF
.	.	TRBJ1-5	TRBV25-1	TGTGCCAGCAGTGAAACGGGACAACCGAATCAGCCCCAGCATTTT	CASSETGQPNQPQHF
.	.	TRBJ2-7	TRBV5-1	TGCGCCAGCAGCCCGCACAGGGAACCCTCCTACGAGCAGTACTTC	CASSPHREPSYEQYF
.	.	TRBJ2-1	TRBV6-1	TGTGCCAGCAGTGAAGTTAGGGGCATCTACAATGAGCAGTTCTTC	CASSEVRGIYNEQFF
TRBD1	.	TRBJ1-1	TRBV5-4	TGTGCCAGCAGCTCGACAGGGAGGTTTACTGAAGCTTTCTTT	CASSSTGRFTEAFF
TRBD2	.	TRBJ2-1	TRBV5-4	TGTGCCAGCAGCAGTACCGGGACTAGCCCCTACAATGAGCAGTTCTTC	CASSSTGTSPYNEQFF
.	.	TRBJ2-7	TRBV19	TGTGCCAGTAGTCATTTACAGGGCTCCGAGCAGTACTTC	CASSHLQGSEQYF
.	.	TRBJ2-7	TRBV4-1	TGCGCCAGCAGGCTCGTGGACTTACTCACCTACGAGCAGTACTTC	CASRLVDLLTYEQYF
TRBD1	.	TRBJ2-2	TRBV9	TGTGCCAGCAGCGTAGGACAGGGAGCTAACACCGGGGAGCTGTTTTTT	CASSVGQGANTGELFF
.	.	TRBJ2-1	TRBV6-5	TGTGCCAGCAGTTACTCGGTCGCGGGAAGTGAGCAGTTCTTC	CASSYSVAGSEQFF
.	.	TRBJ2-7	TRBV6-1	TGTGCCAGCCAGCCCTGGGGGCTACCCTACGAGCAGTACTTC	CASQPWGLPYEQYF